Following are 10 T cell receptor beta chains from one sample sequenced in a study of CD8 T cells in ankylosing spondylitis. Study results and limitations: Typical of ankylosing spondylitis blood, it appeared, was a TCR beta motif of fewer than 10 highly homologous variants.

No antigen has been identified for these receptors. TCRdb re-derived calls from the 5' RACE reads in MiXCR, one entry per CDR3 protein. The data show a few hundred thousand distinct CDR3 sequences, about an eighth seen once. Sequences were obtained from blood, either unsorted or a sorted T cell fraction (not recorded which). The origin of the receptors is a male donor with ankylosing spondylitis.

The V gene is TRBV5-4, the J gene TRBJ2-1, with 8 bases fitting TRBD2. CDR3 length equals 15 residues. Germline V gene sequence: CDR1 SGHNT, CDR2 YYREEE (reference sequence). Losses at the gene ends were 6 bases for V and 0 bases for J; bases not matched to a gene: 5. The CDR3 region has the DNA TGTGCCAGCAAGATGGCGGGGGGCTCCTACAATGAGCAGTTCTTC. Translation gives CASKMAGGSYNEQFF. Full variable domain (missing parts from reference TRBV5-4 and TRBJ2-1): ETGVTQSPTHLIKTRGQQVTLRCSSQSGHNTVSWYQQALGQGPQFIFQYYREEENGRGNFPPRFSGLQFPNYSSELNVNALELDDSALYLCASKMAGGSYNEQFFGPGTRLTVL.

This clonotype has a count of ten or more. The V and J genes are TRBV7-8 and TRBJ2-1, with 7 bases aligning to TRBD2. Germline trimming cut 0 bases from V and 8 bases from J; bases unmatched to any gene: 4. Germline V lookup: CDR1 SGHVS, CDR2 FQNEAQ. The CDR3 has 14 amino acids. The CDR3 loop reads CASSLARTSDEQFF. The CDR3 coding sequence is TGTGCCAGCAGCTTAGCGAGGACTAGTGATGAGCAGTTCTTC.

There are many counts of this clonotype. The J gene is TRBJ2-1, the V gene TRBV5-1; no clear D. There are 14 residues in the CDR3. Trimming pared 0 bases from V and 6 bases from J, leaving 10 bases between. Germline V CDR1 and CDR2: SGHRS, YFSETQ. The CDR3 bases are TGCGCCAGCAGCTTGGGGCTCCCGAGCAATGAGCAGTTCTTC. It is translated as CASSLGLPSNEQFF.

V is TRBV7-2 and J is TRBJ1-6; the D gene is possibly TRBD1 (5 bases). Between the trimmed V and J ends, which lost 5 bases and 10 bases, there was a span of 15 bases. Per germline, CDR1 SGHTA and CDR2 FQGNSA. The CDR3 is made up of 14 amino acids. The CDR3 here is CASSEGYSTSPLHF. As DNA, the CDR3 is TGTGCCAGCAGCGAGGGGTATTCGACGTCACCCCTCCACTTT.

This clonotype was observed a few times. This rearrangement joins TRBV3-1 to TRBJ2-5; 9 positions match TRBD2. The CDR3 contains 17 residues. CDR1 and CDR2 from the germline V gene are LGHDT and YNNKEL (reference sequence). After removal of 2 bases from V and 1 base from J, the junction contained 8 bases not matched to a gene. The CDR3 bases are TGTGCCAGCAGCCAATTCGCGGGAGGGCCATCCCAAGAGACCCAGTACTTC. This encodes CASSQFAGGPSQETQYF.

This clonotype came up many times. The chain uses TRBV12-3 or TRBV12-4 and TRBJ2-2, with TRBD1 identical over 7 bases. The CDR3 extends over 13 amino acids. The V gene end was trimmed by 6 bases and the J gene end by 5 bases; junction bases not matched to a gene: 3. The CDR3, as DNA: TGTGCCAGCAGGGAACAGGGGACCGGGGAGCTGTTTTTT. It codes for CASREQGTGELFF.

This clonotype was observed many times. The chain combines TRBV6-1 with TRBJ2-1; 11 nucleotides agree with TRBD2. The trim removed 6 bases at V and 5 bases at J, leaving 3 bases unmatched. CDR1 and CDR2 from the germline V gene are MNHNS and SASEGT. CDR3 length: 14 residues. The CDR3 nucleotides are TGTGCCAGCAGGGAACTAGCGGGAGACAATGAGCAGTTCTTC. Its translation: CASRELAGDNEQFF.

This clonotype was seen many times. The V gene is TRBV2, the J gene TRBJ2-1; D gene uncertain. The CDR3 extends over 15 amino acids. Germline CDR1 reads SNHLY; CDR2 reads FYNNEI. Trimming took 5 bases from V and 8 from J, leaving 19 bases between them. CDR3 amino acids: CASSSGRIPRDEQFF. Written as DNA, the CDR3 is TGTGCCAGCAGTTCAGGACGGATCCCTAGGGATGAGCAGTTCTTC.

The CDR3 spells CASSFDRSTEAFF. CDR3 bases: TGTGCCAGCAGCTTCGACAGGTCCACTGAAGCTTTCTTT. The chain carries TRBV11-1 and TRBJ1-1; TRBD1 is a possible D gene (6 bases). The CDR3 is made up of 13 amino acids. V was trimmed by 3 bases and J by 4 bases, leaving 9 bases between them. Germline V gene sequence: CDR1 SGHAT, CDR2 FQDESV (reference sequence).

This clonotype appeared a few times. V is TRBV7-9 and J is TRBJ2-7; D is perhaps TRBD2 (5 bases). The germline CDR1 and CDR2 sequences are SEHNR and FQNEAQ (reference sequence). This CDR3 has 12 amino acids. Trimming removed 3 bases from V and 6 bases from J, with 9 bases in between. The CDR3 loop is CASSLGDSEQYV. CDR3 nucleotide sequence: TGTGCCAGCAGCTTGGGAGACTCCGAGCAGTACGTC.